The T cell receptor beta chain described here comes from a study of blood T cell repertoires in COVID-19. Study-wide background: Both acute and convalescent COVID-19 samples were obtained from the United States, Italy and Spain.

Per the study methods: Estimated nucleated cell counts came from reference gene primer amplification. TCRdb's table, derived via immunoSEQ multiplex PCR, lists solely in-frame clones and lacks some. For V, J and clone size, that table is used; D and trimming come from the DNA. The table includes approximately 140,000 clones, around four fifths detected once. The CDR3 is 14 residues long. V was pared by 5 bases and J by 3 bases, with 5 bases of the junction left unmatched. CDR1 and CDR2 (germline): MNHEY, SVGAGI. The sample taken for sequencing was peripheral blood. V gene TRBV6-5 combines with J gene TRBJ2-7; 9 nucleotides line up with TRBD2. The origin of this receptor is a man in his 70s with acute or convalescent COVID-19. DNA of the CDR3: TGTGCCAGCAGTACCCGTAGCGGGAGCTACGAGCAGTACTTC. Protein sequence: CASSTRSGSYEQYF.